Presented here are 19 T cell receptor beta chains from one specimen sequenced in a study of blood T cell repertoires in COVID-19. Measured with immunoSEQ multiplex PCR; TCRdb has only the in-frame clones, and not every one. The data show under 200,000 clones, with less than 85% seen just once and more than 4.5% held by the top ten. The source material was PBMCs or T cells enriched from blood (not recorded which). These TCRs come from a woman aged 55-69 years with acute COVID-19.

V gene TRBV4-3 combines with J gene TRBJ1-4; D ambiguous. The V gene lost 3 bases and the J gene lost 0 bases, with 11 bases spanning the gap. CDR3 length: 16 residues. The germline V gene has CDR1 LGHNA and CDR2 YSLEER. CDR3 sequence reads: CASSQGGVATNEKLFF. For the CDR3, the DNA is TGCGCCAGCAGCCAGGGCGGGGTAGCAACTAATGAAAAACTGTTTTTT.

The rearrangement links TRBV12-3 or TRBV12-4 to TRBJ2-1, with TRBD2 matching over 13 bases. The CDR3 is 13 residues long. Trimming cost V 6 bases and J 13 bases; bases outside gene matches: 6. The DNA of the CDR3 is TGTGCCAGCAGCCAGGGACTAGCGGGGAATCAGTTCTTC. The encoded protein is CASSQGLAGNQFF.

The V gene is TRBV11-3, the J gene TRBJ1-1, with D perhaps matching TRBD1 (6 bases). Germline V CDR1 and CDR2: SGHNT, YENEEA. This CDR3 region has 14 residues. Trimming cost V 5 bases and J 4 bases, with 14 bases left between them. CDR3 bases: TGTGCCAGCAGCCCGAGAGGGGGAAGCACTGAAGCTTTCTTT. Its protein is CASSPRGGSTEAFF. The entire variable domain, with the rest obtained from reference TRBV11-3 and TRBJ1-1, is as follows: EAGVVQSPRYKIIEKKQPVAFWCNPISGHNTLYWYLQNLGQGPELLIRYENEEAVDDSQLPKDRFSAERLKGVDSTLKIQPAELGDSAVYLCASSPRGGSTEAFFGQGTRLTVV.

V is TRBV5-1 and J is TRBJ2-1; no clear D. The CDR3 runs to 13 residues. Germline lookup yields CDR1 SGHRS and CDR2 YFSETQ. V was pared by 6 bases and J by 2 bases, with 9 bases between. The CDR3 DNA is TGCGCCAGCACAGTCCCACCCTACAATGAGCAGTTCTTC. Protein product: CASTVPPYNEQFF.

The gene calls are TRBV19 and TRBJ2-3; tentative D call: TRBD2 (5 bases). Germline CDR1 is LNHDA and CDR2 is SQIVND (reference sequence). The CDR3 runs 14 residues. Trimming stripped 7 bases from V and 1 base from J, with 12 bases between. DNA for the CDR3: TGTGCCAGTACCCTAGCCTCGGGCACAGATACGCAGTATTTT. Translation gives CASTLASGTDTQYF. Looking up the rest from reference TRBV19 and TRBJ2-3 gives the full variable domain: DGGITQSPKYLFRKEGQNVTLSCEQNLNHDAMYWYRQDPGQGLRLIYYSQIVNDFQKGDIAEGYSVSREKKESFPLTVTSAQKNPTAFYLCASTLASGTDTQYFGPGTRLTVL.

The chain links TRBV25-1 to TRBJ2-1; 10 nucleotides align to TRBD1. Trimming removed 4 bases from V and 4 bases from J; junction bases left unmatched: 10. This CDR3 comprises 17 residues. Looked up from germline, CDR1 is MGHDK and CDR2 is SYGVNS. Here the CDR3 DNA reads TGTGCCAGCAGTGCCCCAATGGGACAGGGGACATACAATGAGCAGTTCTTC. It encodes CASSAPMGQGTYNEQFF.

The chain links TRBV30 to TRBJ1-2, with TRBD1 matching over 7 bases. Germline loops: CDR1 GTSNPN, CDR2 SVGIG (reference sequence). The CDR3 is made up of 13 amino acids. Trimming took 1 base from V and 4 from J; bases not matched to a gene: 3. In DNA form, the CDR3 reads TGTGCCTGGAGTGGCGGACAGGTCTATGGCTACACCTTC. Amino acids: CAWSGGQVYGYTF.

The V call is TRBV9, the J call TRBJ1-1, with TRBD1 as a possible D gene (6 bases). CDR1 is SGDLS, CDR2 YYNGEE, per germline. Trimming cost V 0 bases and J 5 bases, with 20 bases left between them. The CDR3 has 17 amino acids. The CDR3 bases are TGTGCCAGCAGCGTAGGAGGGAGGGGGATTGTTAGTACTGAAGCTTTCTTT. It yields the protein CASSVGGRGIVSTEAFF.

This sequence joins TRBV6-4 and TRBJ1-4, with TRBD1 as a possible D gene (5 bases). The CDR3 length is 15 residues. The V gene lost 4 bases and the J gene lost 2 bases, with 11 bases spanning the gap. The germline gives CDR1 MRHNA, CDR2 SNTAGT. The CDR3 loop reads CASSGEGYTNEKLFF. The CDR3 DNA is TGTGCCAGCAGTGGGGAGGGGTACACTAATGAAAAACTGTTTTTT.

CDR3 loop: CASSLVGAGRTEAFF. As DNA, the CDR3 is TGTGCCAGCAGCTTAGTGGGTGCAGGGAGGACTGAAGCTTTCTTT. The chain carries TRBV7-6 and TRBJ1-1; weak D call: TRBD1 (5 bases). The CDR3 extends over 15 amino acids. Germline-derived CDR1 and CDR2 are SGHVS and FNYEAQ. V lost 1 base and J 5 bases, leaving 14 bases between the germline ends.

The J gene is TRBJ1-6, the V gene TRBV4-3; TRBD1 agrees at 9 bases. Germline V gene sequence: CDR1 LGHNA, CDR2 YSLEER. The CDR3 is made up of 15 amino acids. J lost 7 bases, V lost 3 bases, and 4 bases had no gene match. The CDR3 spells CASSQTGGDNSPLHF. In DNA, the CDR3 is TGCGCCAGCAGCCAGACAGGGGGTGACAATTCACCCCTCCACTTT.

This chain links TRBV27 with TRBJ2-1; 10 nucleotides agree with TRBD2. Germline CDR1 and CDR2: MNHEY and SMNVEV (reference sequence). V lost 4 bases and J lost 6; bases outside the gene matches: 6. There are 15 residues in the CDR3. This CDR3 reads CASSSGGLASNEQFF. CDR3 coding DNA: TGTGCCAGCAGTTCCGGGGGACTAGCGAGCAATGAGCAGTTCTTC.

The CDR3 loop reads CASSQGWQGANYGYTF. The CDR3 DNA is TGTGCCAGCAGCCAAGGATGGCAGGGGGCGAACTATGGCTACACCTTC. The chain carries TRBV3-1 (or the pseudogene TRBV3-2) and TRBJ1-2, with TRBD1 matching 8 bases. Germline CDR1 and CDR2: LGHDT and YNNKEL (reference sequence). V trimming: 1 base; J trimming: 2 bases; junction bases outside the gene matches: 6. CDR3 length: 16 amino acids.

The V call is TRBV19, the J call TRBJ1-1; 7 nucleotides line up with TRBD1. The CDR3 is 14 residues long. After removal of 2 bases from V and 9 bases from J, the junction contained 9 bases not matched to a gene. Germline V CDR1 and CDR2: LNHDA, SQIVND (reference sequence). The CDR3: CASSILTGRGKAFF. The CDR3 DNA reads as TGTGCCAGTAGTATACTGACAGGGAGAGGGAAAGCTTTCTTT.

This chain uses TRBV6-2 or TRBV6-3 with TRBJ2-4, with D perhaps TRBD2 (6 bases). Trimming stripped 2 bases from V and 0 bases from J, with 20 bases between. CDR1 is MNHEY, CDR2 SVGEGT, per germline. This CDR3 region has 19 residues. In DNA, the CDR3 is TGTGCCAGCAGTTACCCCGCCGGGGGTCACCTACTAGCCAAAAACATTCAGTACTTC. It yields the protein CASSYPAGGHLLAKNIQYF.

The chain employs TRBV7-2 and TRBJ1-6; no reliable D call. V was pared by 5 bases and J by 10 bases, with 15 bases between. The germline V gene has CDR1 SGHTA and CDR2 FQGNSA. This CDR3 contains 14 residues. The CDR3 DNA reads as TGTGCCAGCAGCGCGGGAGGAGGAGAGTCACCCCTCCACTTT. Its protein is CASSAGGGESPLHF.

The V call is TRBV15, the J call TRBJ2-1, with TRBD2 matching 13 bases. Germline CDR1 reads LNHNV; CDR2 reads YYDKDF (reference sequence). J was trimmed by 8 bases and V by 3 bases; bases with no gene match: 4. The CDR3 is 15 residues long. The CDR3 loop reads CATSRGLAGRDEQFF. The CDR3 coding sequence is TGTGCCACCAGCAGGGGACTAGCGGGAAGAGATGAGCAGTTCTTC.

The rearrangement links TRBV27 to TRBJ2-1, with D tentatively TRBD2 (6 bases). Deletions cut 6 bases from V and 4 bases from J, with 16 bases between. The CDR3 has 15 amino acids. The germline gives CDR1 MNHEY, CDR2 SMNVEV (reference sequence). CDR3 coding DNA: TGTGCCAGCAGCCGCAGGGATGGAGGGTACAATGAGCAGTTCTTC. It is translated as CASSRRDGGYNEQFF.

The V and J genes are TRBV5-1 and TRBJ1-4; D not resolved. V was pared by 2 bases and J by 5 bases, with 10 bases between. The CDR3 has 14 amino acids. Germline values: CDR1 SGHRS, CDR2 YFSETQ. In nucleotides, the CDR3 is TGCGCCAGCAGCTTACTGACGGAGAATGAAAAACTGTTTTTT. This gives the protein CASSLLTENEKLFF.